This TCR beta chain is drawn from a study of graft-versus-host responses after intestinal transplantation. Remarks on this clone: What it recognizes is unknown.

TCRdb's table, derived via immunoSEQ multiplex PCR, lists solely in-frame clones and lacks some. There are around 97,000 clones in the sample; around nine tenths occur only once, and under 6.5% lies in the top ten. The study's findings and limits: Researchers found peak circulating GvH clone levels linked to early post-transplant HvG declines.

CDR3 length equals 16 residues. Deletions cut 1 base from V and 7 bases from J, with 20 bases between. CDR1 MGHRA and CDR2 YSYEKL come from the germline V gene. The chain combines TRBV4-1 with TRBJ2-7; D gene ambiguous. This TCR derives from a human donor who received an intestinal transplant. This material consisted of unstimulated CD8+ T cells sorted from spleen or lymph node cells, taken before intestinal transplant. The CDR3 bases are TGCGCCAGCAGCCAAGGCTCCTTGGGCTCGTACGGGGAGCAGTACTTC. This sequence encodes CASSQGSLGSYGEQYF.